The 14 T cell receptor beta chains below all came from one sample that was sequenced in a study of blood T cell repertoires in COVID-19. Clones were sequenced by immunoSEQ multiplex PCR, and TCRdb holds only the in-frame ones, with some missing. The data contain a few hundred thousand clones, roughly 84% of them seen just once; the ten biggest clones take up about 1.5%. The sequenced sample consisted of peripheral blood. Receptors were obtained from a woman between 40 and 50 years old who had recovered from COVID-19.

The chain has TRBV5-6 and TRBJ2-7; D unresolved. V was pared by 0 bases and J by 1 base, with 8 bases between. The CDR3 is 14 residues long. Germline lookup yields CDR1 SGHDT and CDR2 YYEEEE. CDR3 nucleotides: TGTGCCAGCAGCTTGGTTTCTCTTTCCTACGAGCAGTACTTC. Translating gives CASSLVSLSYEQYF.

This chain connects TRBV9 to TRBJ2-2; 9 bases match TRBD2. Germline trimming cut 1 base from V and 8 bases from J; bases unmatched to any gene: 9. This CDR3 contains 16 residues. Germline loops: CDR1 SGDLS, CDR2 YYNGEE. CDR3 protein: CASSVPPGAGGGELFF. Written as DNA, the CDR3 is TGTGCCAGCAGCGTACCCCCCGGAGCGGGGGGAGGGGAGCTGTTTTTT.

This chain uses TRBV3-1 (or the pseudogene TRBV3-2) with TRBJ2-2, with 7 bases matching TRBD1. Germline CDR1 LGHDT, CDR2 YNNKEL (reference sequence). Trimming at V came to 2 bases and at J to 3 bases, leaving 9 bases not matched to a gene. The CDR3 is made up of 17 amino acids. The CDR3 coding sequence is TGTGCCAGCAGCCAACAATCCCGGGACAGTCACACCGGGGAGCTGTTTTTT. This encodes CASSQQSRDSHTGELFF.

In its sample, this clone was seen once. The V and J genes are TRBV2 and TRBJ1-4; 9 bases agree with TRBD1. CDR3 size: 14 residues. The germline CDR1 and CDR2 sequences are SNHLY and FYNNEI. V was pared by 3 bases and J by 7 bases, with 3 bases of the junction left unmatched. Written as DNA, the CDR3 is TGTGCCAGCAGTGAGGGGACAGGGATTGAAAAACTGTTTTTT. Amino acid sequence: CASSEGTGIEKLFF.

The chain combines TRBV19 with TRBJ2-4, with TRBD1 as a possible D gene (6 bases). The CDR3 length is 16 residues. Per germline, CDR1 LNHDA and CDR2 SQIVND (reference sequence). The V end was cut by 5 bases, the J end by 2 bases, with 16 bases between. CDR3: CASSQTGYGSKNIQYF. In DNA, the CDR3 is TGTGCCAGTAGTCAAACAGGGTACGGATCCAAAAACATTCAGTACTTC.

This clone has only a few counts. The V call is TRBV19, the J call TRBJ2-2, with TRBD1 as a possible D gene (6 bases). Trimming took 4 bases from V and 1 from J, leaving 10 bases between them. Germline CDR1 LNHDA, CDR2 SQIVND (reference sequence). The CDR3 is 15 residues long. In DNA form, the CDR3 reads TGTGCCAGTAGTACCGAACAGGGGAACACCGGGGAGCTGTTTTTT. This gives the protein CASSTEQGNTGELFF.

The chain uses TRBV6-2 or TRBV6-3 and TRBJ2-7, with 9 bases fitting TRBD2. CDR1 and CDR2 from the germline V gene are MNHEY and SVGEGT. The junction had 5 bases not matched to a gene; V was cut back by 2 bases and J by 3 bases. The length of the CDR3 is 15 residues. The CDR3 spells CASSYPGLAIYEQYF. The CDR3 DNA reads TGTGCCAGCAGTTACCCGGGACTAGCTATCTACGAGCAGTACTTC.

This clone was counted a few times. This sequence joins TRBV9 and TRBJ2-7; 9 bases align to TRBD1. Germline CDR1 reads SGDLS; CDR2 reads YYNGEE. After removal of 4 bases from V and 5 bases from J, the junction contained 13 bases not matched to a gene. The CDR3 consists of 16 residues. The CDR3 bases are TGTGCCAGCAGCCCCCGAACCGGGACAGGGCTACACGAGCAGTACTTC. Protein: CASSPRTGTGLHEQYF.

The rearrangement uses TRBV11-1 and TRBJ2-2, with D possibly being TRBD2 (6 bases). V lost 5 bases, J lost 5 bases, and 12 bases lay in between. The CDR3 has 14 amino acids. Germline CDR1 is SGHAT and CDR2 is FQDESV (reference sequence). CDR3 DNA sequence: TGTGCCAGCAGCGATGGGGCGGGGACCGGGGAGCTGTTTTTT. Its protein is CASSDGAGTGELFF.

The genes are TRBV5-4 and TRBJ1-2; D is possibly TRBD1 (6 bases). There are 15 residues in the CDR3. V was pared by 4 bases and J by 4 bases, with 17 bases between. Germline assignment: CDR1 SGHNT and CDR2 YYREEE (reference sequence). CDR3 DNA sequence: TGTGCCAGCAGCCCGCACCAGGACAGCCTCTATGGCTACACCTTC. Protein: CASSPHQDSLYGYTF.

The chain employs TRBV13 and TRBJ2-7, with 9 nucleotides matching TRBD2. CDR3 length equals 15 residues. V was pared by 5 bases and J by 6 bases, with 11 bases of the junction left unmatched. Germline loops: CDR1 PRHDT, CDR2 FYEKMQ (reference sequence). CDR3 loop: CASSPPAGGRGEQYF. As DNA, the CDR3 is TGTGCCAGCAGCCCCCCCGCGGGGGGGAGGGGCGAGCAGTACTTC.

The V call is TRBV5-1, the J call TRBJ2-4; maybe TRBD2 (7 bases). CDR1 is SGHRS, CDR2 YFSETQ, per germline. The ends were cut back, 4 bases at V and 7 bases at J, with 15 bases in the middle. The CDR3 runs 14 residues. CDR3 sequence (DNA): TGCGCCAGCAGCCTGACGGGGGGCGCGAACATTCAGTACTTC. As protein: CASSLTGGANIQYF.

This clone was detected once. The chain joins TRBV19 to TRBJ2-1; TRBD2 matches at 10 bases. CDR1 LNHDA and CDR2 SQIVND come from the germline V gene (reference sequence). Trimming cost V 9 bases and J 6 bases; bases outside gene matches: 8. The CDR3 is 14 amino acids. Here the CDR3 reads CASSPTSGANEQFF. CDR3 in DNA: TGTGCCAGCTCACCCACTAGCGGGGCCAATGAGCAGTTCTTC.

This chain joins TRBV6-5 and TRBJ2-3, with TRBD2 matching over 8 bases. CDR1 is MNHEY and CDR2 is SVGAGI in the germline V gene. The CDR3 has 16 residues. V lost 0 bases to trimming and J lost 5 bases; unmatched junction nucleotides: 7. DNA of the CDR3: TGTGCCAGCAGTTACTCGAACGGGGGGGCAGGAGATACGCAGTATTTT. Its protein is CASSYSNGGAGDTQYF.